The clone carrying this T cell receptor beta chain was seen only a few times. Being one base from a much bigger clone, this may be a read error. Lacking the conserved final phenylalanine or tryptophan, this CDR3 likely reflects a read error. The source of the sample is a study of T cells in Graves' hyperthyroidism and ophthalmopathy. Amplified TCR beta CDR3 regions derived from RNA transcripts. The HTBI primer set served for first-round RT-PCR of the TCR CDR3. TCRdb reanalysed the multiplex PCR reads using MiXCR and keeps one entry per CDR3 protein. The table has about 180,000 distinct CDR3 sequences, about 18% seen once. CDR1 is KGHSH and CDR2 is LQKENI in the germline V gene. Trimming removed 5 bases at V and 6 bases at J, with 13 bases between. CDR3 length: 13 amino acids.

V and J are TRBV18 and TRBJ1-1, with no clear D. Sequenced material: blood. The source of this sequence is a woman in her forties or fifties with Graves' hyperthyroidism. This chain's CDR3 is CASSYQDGAEAFV. CDR3 bases: TGTGCCAGCTCATATCAGGACGGTGCTGAAGCTTTCGTT.